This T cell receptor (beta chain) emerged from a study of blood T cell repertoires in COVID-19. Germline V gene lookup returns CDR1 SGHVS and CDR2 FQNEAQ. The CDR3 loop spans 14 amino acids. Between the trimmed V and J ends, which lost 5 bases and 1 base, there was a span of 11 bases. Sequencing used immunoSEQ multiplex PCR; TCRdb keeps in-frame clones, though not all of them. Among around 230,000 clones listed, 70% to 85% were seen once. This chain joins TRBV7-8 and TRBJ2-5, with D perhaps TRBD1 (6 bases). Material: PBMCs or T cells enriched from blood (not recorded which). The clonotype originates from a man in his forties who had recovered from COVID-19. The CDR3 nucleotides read TGTGCCAGCAGCCGATCAGGGGTCCAAGAGACCCAGTACTTC. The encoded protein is CASSRSGVQETQYF.